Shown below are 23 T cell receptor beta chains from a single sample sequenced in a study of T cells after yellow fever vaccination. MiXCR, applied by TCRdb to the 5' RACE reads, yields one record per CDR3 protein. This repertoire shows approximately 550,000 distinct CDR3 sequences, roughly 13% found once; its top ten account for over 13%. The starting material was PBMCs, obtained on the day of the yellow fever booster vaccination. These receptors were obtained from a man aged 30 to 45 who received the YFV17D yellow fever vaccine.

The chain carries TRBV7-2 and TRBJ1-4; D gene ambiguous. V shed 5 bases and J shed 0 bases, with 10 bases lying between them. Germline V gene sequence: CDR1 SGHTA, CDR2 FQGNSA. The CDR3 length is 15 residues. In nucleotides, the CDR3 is TGTGCCAGCAGCCCTAAGAGTGCAACTAATGAAAAACTGTTTTTT. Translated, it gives CASSPKSATNEKLFF.

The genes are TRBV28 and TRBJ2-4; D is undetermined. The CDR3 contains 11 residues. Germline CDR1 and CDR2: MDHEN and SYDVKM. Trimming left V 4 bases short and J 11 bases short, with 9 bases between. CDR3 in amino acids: CASSYDLLQYF. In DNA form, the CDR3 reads TGTGCCAGCAGTTATGACCTCCTTCAGTACTTC.

CDR3 loop: CASSGVAGFDEQYF. The DNA of the CDR3 is TGTGCCAGCAGCGGGGTTGCGGGGTTTGATGAGCAGTACTTC. V gene TRBV9 combines with J gene TRBJ2-7; possible D gene TRBD2, 6 bases. V was cut by 3 bases and J by 7 bases, with 17 bases left in between. The CDR3 covers 14 residues. Germline lookup yields CDR1 SGDLS and CDR2 YYNGEE.

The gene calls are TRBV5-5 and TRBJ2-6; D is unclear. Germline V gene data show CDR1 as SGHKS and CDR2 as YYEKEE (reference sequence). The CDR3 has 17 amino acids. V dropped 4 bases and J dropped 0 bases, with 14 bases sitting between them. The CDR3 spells CASSRVHAGSGANVLTF. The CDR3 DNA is TGTGCCAGCAGCAGGGTACACGCTGGCTCTGGGGCCAACGTCCTGACTTTC.

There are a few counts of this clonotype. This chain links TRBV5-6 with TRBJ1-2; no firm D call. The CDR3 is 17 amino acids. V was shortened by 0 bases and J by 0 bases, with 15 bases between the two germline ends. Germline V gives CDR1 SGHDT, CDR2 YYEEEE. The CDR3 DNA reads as TGTGCCAGCAGCTTGGCCTGGGTCTTCGTCCCTAACTATGGCTACACCTTC. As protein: CASSLAWVFVPNYGYTF.

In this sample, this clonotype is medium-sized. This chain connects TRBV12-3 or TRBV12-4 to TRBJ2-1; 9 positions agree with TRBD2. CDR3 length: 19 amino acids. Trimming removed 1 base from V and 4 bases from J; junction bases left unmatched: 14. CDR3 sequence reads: CASSLELAGLGDLYNEQFF. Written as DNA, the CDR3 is TGTGCCAGCAGTTTAGAACTAGCGGGCTTGGGGGACCTTTACAATGAGCAGTTCTTC.

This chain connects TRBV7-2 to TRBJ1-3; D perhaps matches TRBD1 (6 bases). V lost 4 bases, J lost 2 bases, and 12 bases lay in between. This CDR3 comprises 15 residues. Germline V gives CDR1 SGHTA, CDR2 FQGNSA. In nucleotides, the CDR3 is TGTGCCAGCAGCTCAGACAGGCCCCCTGGAAACACCATATATTTT. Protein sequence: CASSSDRPPGNTIYF.

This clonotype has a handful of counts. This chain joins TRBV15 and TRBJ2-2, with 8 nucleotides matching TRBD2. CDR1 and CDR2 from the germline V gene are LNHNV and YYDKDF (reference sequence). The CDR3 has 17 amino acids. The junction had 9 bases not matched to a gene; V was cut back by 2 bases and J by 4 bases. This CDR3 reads CATSRSKAGVGTGELFF. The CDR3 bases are TGTGCCACCAGCAGAAGCAAAGCGGGAGTTGGCACCGGGGAGCTGTTTTTT.

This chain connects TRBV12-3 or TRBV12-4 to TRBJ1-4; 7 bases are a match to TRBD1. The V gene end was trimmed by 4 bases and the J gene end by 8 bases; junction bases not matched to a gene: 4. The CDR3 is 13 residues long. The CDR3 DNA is TGTGCCAGCAGTTACGGACAGGTGGAAAAACTGTTTTTT. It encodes CASSYGQVEKLFF.

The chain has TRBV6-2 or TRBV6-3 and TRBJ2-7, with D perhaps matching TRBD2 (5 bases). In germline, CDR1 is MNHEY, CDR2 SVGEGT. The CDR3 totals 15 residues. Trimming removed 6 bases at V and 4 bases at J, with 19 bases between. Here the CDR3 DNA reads TGTGCCAGCAGCTATGGACTCGACTCTTCTTACGAGCAGTACTTC. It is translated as CASSYGLDSSYEQYF.

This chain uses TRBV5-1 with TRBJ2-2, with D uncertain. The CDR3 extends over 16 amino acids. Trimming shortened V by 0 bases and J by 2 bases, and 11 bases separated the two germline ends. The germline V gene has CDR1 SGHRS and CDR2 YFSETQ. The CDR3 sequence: CASSLAPGINTGELFF. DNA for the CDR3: TGCGCCAGCAGCTTGGCCCCCGGAATAAACACCGGGGAGCTGTTTTTT. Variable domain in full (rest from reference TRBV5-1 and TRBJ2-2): KAGVTQTPRYLIKTRGQQVTLSCSPISGHRSVSWYQQTPGQGLQFLFEYFSETQRNKGNFPGRFSGRQFSNSRSEMNVSTLELGDSALYLCASSLAPGINTGELFFGEGSRLTVL.

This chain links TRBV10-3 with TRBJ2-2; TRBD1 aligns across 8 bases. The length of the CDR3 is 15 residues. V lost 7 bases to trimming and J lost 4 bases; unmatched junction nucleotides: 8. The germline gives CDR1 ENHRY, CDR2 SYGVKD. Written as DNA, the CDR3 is TGTGCCATCAAACAGGGGGAAGTTGGCACCGGGGAGCTGTTTTTT. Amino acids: CAIKQGEVGTGELFF.

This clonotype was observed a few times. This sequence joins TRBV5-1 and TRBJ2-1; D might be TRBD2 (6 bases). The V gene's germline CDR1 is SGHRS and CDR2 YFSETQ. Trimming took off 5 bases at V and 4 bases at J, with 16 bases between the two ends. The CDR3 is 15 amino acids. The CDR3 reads CASSSGASVYNEQFF. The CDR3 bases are TGCGCCAGCAGTTCCGGGGCTAGCGTTTACAATGAGCAGTTCTTC.

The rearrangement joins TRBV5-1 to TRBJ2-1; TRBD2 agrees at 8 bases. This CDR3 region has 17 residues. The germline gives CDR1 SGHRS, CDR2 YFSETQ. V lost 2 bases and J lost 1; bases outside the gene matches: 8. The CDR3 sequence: CASSLNPGTSSYNEQFF. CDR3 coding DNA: TGCGCCAGCAGCTTAAATCCCGGGACTAGTTCCTACAATGAGCAGTTCTTC.

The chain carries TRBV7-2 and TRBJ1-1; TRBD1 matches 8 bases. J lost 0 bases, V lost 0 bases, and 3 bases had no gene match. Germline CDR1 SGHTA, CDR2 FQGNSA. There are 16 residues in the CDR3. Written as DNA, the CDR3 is TGTGCCAGCAGCTTAGCAAGACAGGGGTTGAACACTGAAGCTTTCTTT. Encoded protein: CASSLARQGLNTEAFF.

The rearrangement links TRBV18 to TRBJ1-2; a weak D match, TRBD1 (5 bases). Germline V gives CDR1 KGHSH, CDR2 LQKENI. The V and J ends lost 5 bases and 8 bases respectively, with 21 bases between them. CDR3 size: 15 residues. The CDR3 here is CASSAEQWGSMGYTF. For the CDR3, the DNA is TGTGCCAGCTCAGCTGAACAGTGGGGGAGCATGGGCTACACCTTC.

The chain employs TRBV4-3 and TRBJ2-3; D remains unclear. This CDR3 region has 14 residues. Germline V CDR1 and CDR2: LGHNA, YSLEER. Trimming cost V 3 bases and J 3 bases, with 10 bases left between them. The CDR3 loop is CASSHLERTDTQYF. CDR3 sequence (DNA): TGCGCCAGCAGCCATCTAGAGCGTACAGATACGCAGTATTTT.

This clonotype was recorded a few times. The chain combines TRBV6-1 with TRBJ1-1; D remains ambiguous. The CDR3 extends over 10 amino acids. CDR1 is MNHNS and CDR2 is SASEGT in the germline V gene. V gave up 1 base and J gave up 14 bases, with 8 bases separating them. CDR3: CASSEGGFFF. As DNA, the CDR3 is TGTGCCAGCAGTGAAGGCGGGTTCTTCTTT.

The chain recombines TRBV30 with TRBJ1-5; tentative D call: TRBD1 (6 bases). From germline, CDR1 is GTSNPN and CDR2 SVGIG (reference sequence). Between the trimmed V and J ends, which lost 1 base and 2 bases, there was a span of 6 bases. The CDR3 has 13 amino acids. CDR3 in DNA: TGTGCCTGGAGTGGGACAGGCAATCAGCCCCAGCATTTT. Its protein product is CAWSGTGNQPQHF.

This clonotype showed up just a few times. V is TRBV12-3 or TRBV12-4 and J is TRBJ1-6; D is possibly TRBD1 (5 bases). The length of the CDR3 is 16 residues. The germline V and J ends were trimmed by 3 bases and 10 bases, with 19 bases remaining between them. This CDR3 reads CASSFSRGPDGSPLHF. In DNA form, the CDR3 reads TGTGCCAGCAGTTTCAGTCGGGGACCGGACGGCTCACCCCTCCACTTT.

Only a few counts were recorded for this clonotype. This CDR3 is CASSASGNSYNEQFF. DNA of the CDR3: TGTGCCAGCAGTGCTAGCGGGAACTCCTACAATGAGCAGTTCTTC. This chain uses TRBV28 with TRBJ2-1, with 9 positions matching TRBD2. Unmatched junction bases numbered 2, after V lost 5 bases and J lost 0 bases. Germline CDR1 reads MDHEN; CDR2 reads SYDVKM. The CDR3 extends over 15 amino acids.

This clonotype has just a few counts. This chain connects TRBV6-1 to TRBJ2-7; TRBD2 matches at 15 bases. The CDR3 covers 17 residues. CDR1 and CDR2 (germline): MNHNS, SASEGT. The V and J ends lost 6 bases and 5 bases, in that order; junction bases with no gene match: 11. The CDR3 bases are TGTGCCAGCAGGCCCACTCCTGGGACTAGCGGGAGGCACGAGCAGTACTTC. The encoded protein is CASRPTPGTSGRHEQYF.

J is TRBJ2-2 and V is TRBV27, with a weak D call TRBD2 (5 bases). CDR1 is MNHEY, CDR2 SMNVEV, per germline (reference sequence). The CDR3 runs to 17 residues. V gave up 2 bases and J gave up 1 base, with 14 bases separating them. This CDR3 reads CASSLLRARGNTGELFF. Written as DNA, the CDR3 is TGTGCCAGCAGTTTACTTAGGGCACGGGGGAACACCGGGGAGCTGTTTTTT.